Sequencing of this T cell receptor (beta chain) was carried out in a study of T cells in Graves' hyperthyroidism and ophthalmopathy. This clonotype has more than one count but fewer than ten. Its specificity is unknown. CDR3 length equals 13 residues. V dropped 2 bases and J dropped 5 bases, with 10 bases sitting between them. Looked up from germline, CDR1 is MNHEY and CDR2 is SVGAGI. Study observations and caveats: Ophthalmopathy and stable hyperthyroidism were told apart by a 13 V-J model. Most thyroid-expanded clonotypes above 0.001 were also found in blood.

It was RNA transcripts that yielded the amplified TCR beta CDR3 regions. An initial round of RT-PCR targeting the TCR CDR3 relied on the HTBI primer set. TCRdb used MiXCR to reprocess the multiplex PCR reads, holding one entry per CDR3 protein. Here the sample spans 750,000 to 900,000 distinct CDR3 sequences, 38% being singletons. This clonotype originated in a man younger than 30 with Graves' hyperthyroidism. The sequencing sample was made of blood. The rearrangement links TRBV6-5 to TRBJ2-7; no definite D call. CDR3 in DNA: TGTGCCAGCAGTTACGGTACAGTCGACGAGCAGTACTTC. Translated: CASSYGTVDEQYF.